One sample yielded the 12 T cell receptor beta chains listed below, sequenced in a study of lymphopenia after photon versus proton radiotherapy (dated by TCRdb to about 2019). Libraries were made using the immunoSEQ multiplex PCR assay. TCRdb carries this immuneACCESS record with in-frame sequences only. Its versions omit some clonotypes, under half of them owing to an unresolved V gene in the studies checked, with the rest unexplained. The sample records more than 25,000 clones, roughly 80% of which are singletons. The leading ten clones occupy under 4% of the sample. Specimen: peripheral blood, collected from a patient treated with photon-based radiotherapy. The receptors originated from a woman aged 50 to 60 with pancreatic cancer.

The gene calls are TRBV6-1 and TRBJ2-7; D call uncertain. In germline, CDR1 is MNHNS, CDR2 SASEGT. The CDR3 is 15 residues long. V lost 8 bases and J lost 2, with 19 bases in between. In DNA, the CDR3 is TGTGCCAGCGTGCACCCCGGCGAGTTAGCCTACGAGCAGTACTTC. It is translated as CASVHPGELAYEQYF.

V and J are TRBV7-2 and TRBJ2-5, with D perhaps being TRBD1 or TRBD2 (6 bases each). Trimming left V 5 bases short and J 4 bases short, with 17 bases between. The CDR3 extends over 15 amino acids. Germline-derived CDR1 and CDR2 are SGHTA and FQGNSA. The CDR3 reads CASSPTWGAGETQYF. CDR3 sequence (DNA): TGTGCCAGCAGCCCGACGTGGGGGGCAGGAGAGACCCAGTACTTC.

This rearrangement joins TRBV28 to TRBJ1-2; no clear D gene. V lost 4 bases to trimming and J lost 4 bases, with 7 bases between them. This CDR3 has 12 residues. Germline V gives CDR1 MDHEN, CDR2 SYDVKM. CDR3 sequence reads: CASSYAPYGYTF. The CDR3 DNA reads as TGTGCCAGCAGTTATGCCCCCTATGGCTACACCTTC.

The chain has TRBV23-1 and TRBJ2-1; 7 bases agree with TRBD2. TRBV23-1 qualifies as an ORF whose function is uncertain. The ends lost 3 bases at V and 4 bases at J; junction bases unmatched: 18. CDR3 length equals 19 residues. The CDR3 bases are TGCGCCAGCAGTCACCCCGGGAGGAGGTGGGCCCCTATGTACAATGAGCAGTTCTTC. Translated, it gives CASSHPGRRWAPMYNEQFF.

This sequence joins TRBV19 and TRBJ2-1, with D perhaps matching TRBD2 (5 bases). Deletions cut 6 bases from V and 3 bases from J, with 12 bases between. Germline assignment: CDR1 LNHDA and CDR2 SQIVND (reference sequence). The CDR3 runs 14 residues. The chain's CDR3 is CASSLGSDYNEQFF. The CDR3 region has the DNA TGTGCCAGTAGCCTCGGTAGCGACTACAATGAGCAGTTCTTC.

The sample holds a few counts of this clone. V usage is TRBV5-6 and J usage is TRBJ1-2, with D perhaps TRBD1 (5 bases). The V gene's germline CDR1 is SGHDT and CDR2 YYEEEE. This CDR3 region has 15 residues. The V and J ends lost 0 bases and 2 bases respectively, with 11 bases between them. For the CDR3, the DNA is TGTGCCAGCAGCTTGGTTCAGGGACCAAACTATGGCTACACCTTC. The encoded protein is CASSLVQGPNYGYTF.

By sample fraction, this clone is medium-sized (0.01 to 0.1%). V is TRBV7-9 and J is TRBJ2-7; D possibly corresponds to TRBD1 (6 bases). Germline V CDR1 and CDR2: SEHNR, FQNEAQ (reference sequence). This CDR3 is built from 17 residues. The V end lost 2 bases, the J end lost 2 bases, and 19 bases lay between the germline ends. The DNA for the CDR3 is TGTGCCAGCAGCTTAACCTCCAGGACTCAGGGGACCTACGAGCAGTACTTC. This gives the protein CASSLTSRTQGTYEQYF.

CDR3 nucleotides: TGTGCCTGGGCTGACAGAACCTACGAGCAGTACTTC. This translates into CAWADRTYEQYF. The rearrangement uses TRBV30 and TRBJ2-7; TRBD1 might be the D (5 bases). The CDR3 loop spans 12 amino acids. V dropped 5 bases and J dropped 2 bases, with 10 bases sitting between them. Germline V CDR1 and CDR2: GTSNPN, SVGIG (reference sequence).

The chain joins TRBV4-3 to TRBJ1-4; D is perhaps TRBD1 (5 bases). Germline V gene data show CDR1 as LGHNA and CDR2 as YSLEER. Deletions cut 0 bases from V and 13 bases from J, with 15 bases between. The CDR3 has 14 amino acids. The CDR3 loop reads CASSQDEGRGPLFF. The CDR3, as DNA: TGCGCCAGCAGCCAAGACGAGGGGCGAGGGCCACTGTTTTTT.

This rearrangement joins TRBV9 to TRBJ1-5; D perhaps matches TRBD1 (5 bases). Germline V gene lookup returns CDR1 SGDLS and CDR2 YYNGEE. The CDR3 length is 16 residues. The V gene lost 3 bases and the J gene lost 6 bases, with 19 bases spanning the gap. CDR3 DNA: TGTGCCAGCAGCGAAAAGGATGGGGCTCTTAGTCAGCCCCAGCATTTT. The encoded protein is CASSEKDGALSQPQHF.

The chain carries TRBV11-2 and TRBJ1-5; no reliable D call. The CDR3 is made up of 13 amino acids. Germline CDR1 and CDR2: SGHAT and FQNNGV. Trimming took off 1 base at V and 6 bases at J, with 7 bases between the two ends. The chain's CDR3 is CASSLAQAQPQHF. In nucleotides, the CDR3 is TGTGCCAGCAGCTTAGCTCAGGCTCAGCCCCAGCATTTT.

J is TRBJ1-1 and V is TRBV10-2; D ambiguous. The CDR3 contains 14 residues. V was trimmed by 2 bases and J by 0 bases, leaving 7 bases between them. The germline V gene has CDR1 WSHSY and CDR2 SAAADI. The CDR3 is CASSERIMNTEAFF. CDR3 DNA sequence: TGCGCCAGCAGTGAGAGGATCATGAACACTGAAGCTTTCTTT.